This T cell receptor (beta chain) was identified during a study of T cell changes during pregnancy in multiple sclerosis. This CDR3 region has 13 residues. Trimming cost V 4 bases and J 4 bases; bases outside gene matches: 3. From germline, CDR1 is SGHRS and CDR2 YFSETQ. Produced via immunoSEQ multiplex PCR; TCRdb's table is partial and in-frame only. The data show approximately 90,000 clones, around 94% seen once. Sequenced here: peripheral blood, sampled in the third trimester of pregnancy. The chain is built from TRBV5-1 and TRBJ2-3, with 7 bases aligning to TRBD1. The sequence came from a female donor with multiple sclerosis, enrolled in a pregnancy study. The CDR3 nucleotides read TGCGCCAGCAGCATAGACAGGGCAGATACGCAGTATTTT. Encoded protein: CASSIDRADTQYF. Supplemented by reference TRBV5-1 and TRBJ2-3, the full variable domain reads KAGVTQTPRYLIKTRGQQVTLSCSPISGHRSVSWYQQTPGQGLQFLFEYFSETQRNKGNFPGRFSGRQFSNSRSEMNVSTLELGDSALYLCASSIDRADTQYFGPGTRLTVL.